One sample yielded the 22 T cell receptor beta chains listed below, sequenced in a study of blood T cell repertoires in COVID-19. The assay was immunoSEQ multiplex PCR, and TCRdb's table has in-frame clones only and misses some. The sample includes 300,000 or so clones, around 90% of them seen just once. Material: PBMCs or T cells enriched from blood (not recorded which). The receptors come from a woman aged 25-40 years who had recovered from COVID-19.

V usage is TRBV7-8 and J usage is TRBJ2-6; no reliable D call. V shed 5 bases and J shed 1 base, with 6 bases lying between them. The CDR3 has 14 amino acids. CDR1 is SGHVS and CDR2 is FQNEAQ in the germline V gene. As DNA, the CDR3 is TGTGCCAGCAGCCCGACTTCTGGGGCCAACGTCCTGACTTTC. Translation: CASSPTSGANVLTF.

This clone is a singleton in its sample. The chain has TRBV6-4 and TRBJ1-5, with no clear D. V lost 4 bases to trimming and J lost 7 bases, with 17 bases between them. Germline V gene sequence: CDR1 MRHNA, CDR2 SNTAGT. This CDR3 has 15 residues. CDR3 nucleotides: TGTGCCAGCAGTGGCGATTGGGGAGGCGGGCAGCCCCAGCATTTT. It is translated as CASSGDWGGGQPQHF.

For the CDR3, the DNA is TGCGCCAGCAGCCAAGTGATCCGCGGCTCACCCCTCCACTTT. It translates to CASSQVIRGSPLHF. The rearrangement joins TRBV4-3 to TRBJ1-6, with D hard to call. The CDR3 runs 14 residues. Germline loops: CDR1 LGHNA, CDR2 YSLEER. V was trimmed by 1 base and J by 10 bases, leaving 11 bases between them.

This chain joins TRBV28 and TRBJ2-1; 7 positions match TRBD1. The CDR3 consists of 16 residues. CDR1 is MDHEN and CDR2 is SYDVKM in the germline V gene. With 8 bases clipped from V and 9 bases from J, the junction kept 19 bases outside the gene matches. For the CDR3, the DNA is TGTGCCAGCCGACGCGACCTCCGACAGGGTGAAGGTGAGCAGTTCTTC. It translates to CASRRDLRQGEGEQFF.

The gene calls are TRBV11-2 and TRBJ2-7; 8 bases agree with TRBD2. With 2 bases clipped from V and 6 bases from J, the junction kept 9 bases outside the gene matches. The CDR3 is 15 residues long. Germline V CDR1 and CDR2: SGHAT, FQNNGV. In DNA form, the CDR3 reads TGTGCCAGCAGCTTACCAGCGGGAGTTTGGGTCGAGCAGTACTTC. Amino acids: CASSLPAGVWVEQYF.

The chain joins TRBV7-6 to TRBJ1-1; D may be TRBD1 (5 bases). Deletions cut 0 bases from V and 0 bases from J, with 8 bases between. Germline assignment: CDR1 SGHVS and CDR2 FNYEAQ. The CDR3 extends over 15 amino acids. The CDR3 DNA is TGTGCCAGCAGCTTAGCGGGGGGGGTGAACACTGAAGCTTTCTTT. Its translation is CASSLAGGVNTEAFF. The full variable domain, completed using reference TRBV7-6 and TRBJ1-1, is GAGVSQSPRYKVTKRGQDVALRCDPISGHVSLYWYRQALGQGPEFLTYFNYEAQQDKSGLPNDRFSAERPEGSISTLTIQRTEQRDSAMYRCASSLAGGVNTEAFFGQGTRLTVV.

This clone was recorded a few times. This rearrangement joins TRBV30 to TRBJ1-2, with a tentative D call TRBD1 (5 bases). The V gene's germline CDR1 is GTSNPN and CDR2 SVGIG (reference sequence). Trimming removed 4 bases at V and 6 bases at J, with 18 bases between. The CDR3 is 14 residues long. This chain's CDR3 is CAWTAGGGWDGYTF. DNA for the CDR3: TGTGCCTGGACGGCAGGCGGGGGGTGGGATGGCTACACCTTC.

CDR3 sequence (DNA): TGTGCCAGCAGTTCTCGTAACAATCAGCCCCAGCATTTT. Protein sequence: CASSSRNNQPQHF. This chain uses TRBV28 with TRBJ1-5; D ambiguous. Germline assignment: CDR1 MDHEN and CDR2 SYDVKM. Trimming removed 4 bases at V and 3 bases at J, with 7 bases between. This CDR3 has 13 residues.

This clone was seen just once. The chain recombines TRBV5-1 with TRBJ2-1, with TRBD1 as a possible D gene (5 bases). V lost 0 bases to trimming and J lost 10 bases, with 5 bases between them. The CDR3 is 11 amino acids. The germline V gene has CDR1 SGHRS and CDR2 YFSETQ. The CDR3 loop reads CASSLGTEQFF. DNA of the CDR3: TGCGCCAGCAGCTTGGGGACAGAGCAGTTCTTC.

This clone was detected once. V usage is TRBV7-2 and J usage is TRBJ2-7, with D possibly matching TRBD1 (5 bases). Trimming removed 5 bases from V and 4 bases from J, with 12 bases in between. This CDR3 has 13 amino acids. CDR1 and CDR2 from the germline V gene are SGHTA and FQGNSA. CDR3 amino acids: CASSLARQYEQYF. In DNA form, the CDR3 reads TGTGCCAGCAGCCTCGCCCGACAGTACGAGCAGTACTTC.

V gene TRBV3-1 (or the pseudogene TRBV3-2) combines with J gene TRBJ1-3; perhaps TRBD1 as D (6 bases). The CDR3 consists of 14 residues. V lost 4 bases and J 0 bases, leaving 7 bases between the germline ends. Germline-derived CDR1 and CDR2 are LGHDT and YNNKEL (reference sequence). CDR3 protein: CASSPGASGNTIYF. The DNA of the CDR3 is TGTGCCAGCAGCCCAGGGGCCTCTGGAAACACCATATATTTT.

V and J are TRBV10-2 and TRBJ2-7; TRBD2 is a possible D gene (5 bases). The CDR3 runs 15 residues. V lost 3 bases to trimming and J lost 0 bases, with 12 bases between them. Germline CDR1 and CDR2: WSHSY and SAAADI. CDR3 in amino acids: CASSDRPLGSYEQYF. CDR3 DNA: TGCGCCAGCAGTGACCGGCCACTAGGCTCCTACGAGCAGTACTTC.

This clone was detected a few times. The sample holds other DNA sequences that translate to the same CDR3. The V gene is TRBV18, the J gene TRBJ2-7; no clear D. V was shortened by 2 bases and J by 3 bases, with 5 bases between the two germline ends. The CDR3 extends over 12 amino acids. Germline-derived CDR1 and CDR2 are KGHSH and LQKENI. The DNA of the CDR3 is TGTGCCAGCTCACCAACAGTCTACGAGCAGTACTTC. This gives the protein CASSPTVYEQYF. The variable domain in full, with the rest retrieved from reference TRBV18 and TRBJ2-7, is NAGVMQNPRHLVRRRGQEARLRCSPMKGHSHVYWYRQLPEEGLKFMVYLQKENIIDESGMPKERFSAEFPKEGPSILRIQQVVRGDSAAYFCASSPTVYEQYFGPGTRLTVT.

The chain employs TRBV11-2 and TRBJ2-7, with a possible D match to TRBD1 (7 bases). The V and J ends lost 3 bases and 3 bases respectively, with 12 bases between them. The CDR3 runs to 14 residues. CDR1 is SGHAT and CDR2 is FQNNGV in the germline V gene. CDR3 in amino acids: CASSLNRGGYEQYF. DNA for the CDR3: TGTGCCAGCAGCTTGAACAGGGGAGGCTACGAGCAGTACTTC.

This sequence joins TRBV29-1 and TRBJ2-1; 8 bases match TRBD2. From germline, CDR1 is SQVTM and CDR2 ANQGSEA. The CDR3 has 15 residues. V trimming: 4 bases; J trimming: 2 bases; junction bases outside the gene matches: 7. The DNA for the CDR3 is TGCAGCGTTGGTAGCTTTAGCGGGGCCTACAATGAGCAGTTCTTC. Translated: CSVGSFSGAYNEQFF.

This chain uses TRBV15 with TRBJ2-2, with 7 positions matching TRBD1. The length of the CDR3 is 18 residues. J was trimmed by 0 bases and V by 2 bases; bases with no gene match: 9. Looked up from germline, CDR1 is LNHNV and CDR2 is YYDKDF (reference sequence). CDR3 bases: TGTGCCACCAGCAGATACCCGACCGGGACAGCGAACACCGGGGAGCTGTTTTTT. This translates into CATSRYPTGTANTGELFF.

The chain links TRBV28 to TRBJ2-2; TRBD1 agrees at 8 bases. Germline V lookup: CDR1 MDHEN, CDR2 SYDVKM. V dropped 6 bases and J dropped 6; count of bases not matched to a gene: 6. The CDR3 totals 14 residues. The CDR3 loop is CASRDRVSAGELFF. The CDR3 DNA follows: TGTGCCAGCAGGGACAGGGTGAGTGCCGGGGAGCTGTTTTTT.

This clone was seen a handful of times. The chain couples TRBV11-2 to TRBJ1-1; a possible D gene is TRBD1 (6 bases). The CDR3 length is 15 residues. V lost 1 base, J lost 0 bases, and 9 bases lay in between. Germline loops: CDR1 SGHAT, CDR2 FQNNGV. The CDR3 sequence: CASSLGGHMNTEAFF. The CDR3, as DNA: TGTGCCAGCAGCTTAGGGGGACACATGAACACTGAAGCTTTCTTT. Full variable domain (rest looked up from reference TRBV11-2 and TRBJ1-1): EAGVAQSPRYKIIEKRQSVAFWCNPISGHATLYWYQQILGQGPKLLIQFQNNGVVDDSQLPKDRFSAERLKGVDSTLKIQPAKLEDSAVYLCASSLGGHMNTEAFFGQGTRLTVV.

In this sample, this clone turned up once. V is TRBV3-1 (or the pseudogene TRBV3-2) and J is TRBJ1-1, with D unclear. CDR1 is LGHDT, CDR2 YNNKEL, per germline (reference sequence). This CDR3 spans 13 amino acids. V was pared by 1 base and J by 3 bases, with 6 bases between. The CDR3 nucleotides are TGTGCCAGCAGCCAAGTCCCCTACACTGAAGCTTTCTTT. This codes for CASSQVPYTEAFF.

The chain combines TRBV12-3 or TRBV12-4 with TRBJ2-7; D is unclear. The CDR3 spans 13 residues. Trimming removed 1 base from V and 3 bases from J, with 7 bases in between. The CDR3 sequence is CASSLGPDYEQYF. CDR3 coding DNA: TGTGCCAGCAGTTTAGGGCCAGACTACGAGCAGTACTTC.

The chain couples TRBV28 to TRBJ2-1; 10 bases are shared with TRBD2. Per the germline V gene, CDR1 is MDHEN and CDR2 is SYDVKM. J was trimmed by 4 bases and V by 5 bases; bases with no gene match: 14. The CDR3 runs 18 residues. The CDR3, as DNA: TGTGCCAGCAGTCCCCTGGGGGCAAGCGGGAGGGTTTACAATGAGCAGTTCTTC. It encodes CASSPLGASGRVYNEQFF.

Only one count was recorded for this clone. The rearrangement uses TRBV6-1 and TRBJ2-1, with TRBD1 matching over 12 bases. CDR3 size: 16 residues. V dropped 1 base and J dropped 8; count of bases not matched to a gene: 6. Germline assignment: CDR1 MNHNS and CDR2 SASEGT. As DNA, the CDR3 is TGTGCCAGCAGTGAAGGGCCGGGACAGGGGGCTGATGAGCAGTTCTTC. This translates into CASSEGPGQGADEQFF.